This T cell receptor (beta chain) was obtained from a study of blood T cell repertoires in COVID-19. The wider study: Collection of acute and convalescent COVID-19 samples took place in the United States, Italy and Spain. T cells, B-cell-depleted T cells, or PBMCs supplied cDNA or gDNA.

Germline lookup yields CDR1 LNHDA and CDR2 SQIVND (reference sequence). The CDR3 spans 15 residues. The trim removed 4 bases at V and 4 bases at J, leaving 4 bases unmatched. Per the original methods: It was from reference gene primer amplification that nucleated cell counts were estimated. The protocol was immunoSEQ multiplex PCR, while the TCRdb copy is restricted to in-frame clones and leaves out a portion. V, J and clone size are taken as reported in that table, and D and trimming were inferred from the DNA itself. The sample carries 190,000 or so clones, 90% recorded once. The sequencing input was peripheral blood. V is TRBV19 and J is TRBJ2-1, with 10 bases identical to TRBD2. This TCR was recovered from a man aged 45-65 years with acute or convalescent COVID-19. As DNA, the CDR3 is TGTGCCAGTAGTACCTCTAGCGGGAGATACAATGAGCAGTTCTTC. It translates to CASSTSSGRYNEQFF. Full variable domain (missing parts from reference TRBV19 and TRBJ2-1): DGGITQSPKYLFRKEGQNVTLSCEQNLNHDAMYWYRQDPGQGLRLIYYSQIVNDFQKGDIAEGYSVSREKKESFPLTVTSAQKNPTAFYLCASSTSSGRYNEQFFGPGTRLTVL.